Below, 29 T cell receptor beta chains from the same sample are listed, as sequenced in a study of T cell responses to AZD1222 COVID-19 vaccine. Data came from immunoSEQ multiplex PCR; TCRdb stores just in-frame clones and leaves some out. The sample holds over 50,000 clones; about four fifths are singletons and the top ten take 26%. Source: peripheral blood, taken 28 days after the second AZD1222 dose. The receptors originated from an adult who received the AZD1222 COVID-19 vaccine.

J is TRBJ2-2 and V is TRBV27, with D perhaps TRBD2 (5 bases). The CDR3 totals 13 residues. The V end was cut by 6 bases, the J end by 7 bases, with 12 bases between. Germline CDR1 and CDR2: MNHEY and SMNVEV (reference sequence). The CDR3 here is CASRSLGSGELFF. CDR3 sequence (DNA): TGTGCCAGCAGGTCTCTAGGGAGCGGGGAGCTGTTTTTT.

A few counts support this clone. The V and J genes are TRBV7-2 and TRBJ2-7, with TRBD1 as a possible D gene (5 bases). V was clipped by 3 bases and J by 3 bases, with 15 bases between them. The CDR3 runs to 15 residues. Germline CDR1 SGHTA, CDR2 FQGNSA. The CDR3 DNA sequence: TGTGCCAGCAGCTTGGGGCTGGACCAACGCTACGAGCAGTACTTC. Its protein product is CASSLGLDQRYEQYF. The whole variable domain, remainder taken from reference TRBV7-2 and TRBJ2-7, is GAGVSQSPSNKVTEKGKDVELRCDPISGHTALYWYRQSLGQGLEFLIYFQGNSAPDKSGLPSDRFSAERTGGSVSTLTIQRTQQEDSAVYLCASSLGLDQRYEQYFGPGTRLTVT.

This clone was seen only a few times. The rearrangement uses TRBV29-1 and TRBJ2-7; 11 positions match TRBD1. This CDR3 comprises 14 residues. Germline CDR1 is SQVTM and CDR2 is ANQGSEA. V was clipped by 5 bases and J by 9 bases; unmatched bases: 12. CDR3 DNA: TGCAGCGTTCGGACTCCGGACAGGGGGCCCGGGCAGTACTTC. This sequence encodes CSVRTPDRGPGQYF.

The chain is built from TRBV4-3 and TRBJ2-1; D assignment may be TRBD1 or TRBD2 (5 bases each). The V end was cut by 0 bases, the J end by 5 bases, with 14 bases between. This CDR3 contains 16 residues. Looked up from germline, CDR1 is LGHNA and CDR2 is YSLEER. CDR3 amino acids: CASSQDPGPADNEQFF. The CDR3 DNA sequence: TGCGCCAGCAGCCAAGATCCGGGGCCAGCCGACAATGAGCAGTTCTTC.

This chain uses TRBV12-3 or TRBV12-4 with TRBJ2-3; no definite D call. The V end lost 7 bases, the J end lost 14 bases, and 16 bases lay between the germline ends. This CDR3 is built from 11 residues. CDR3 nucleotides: TGTGCCAGCAACGGGCCTAAGGTGGCGTATTTT. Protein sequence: CASNGPKVAYF.

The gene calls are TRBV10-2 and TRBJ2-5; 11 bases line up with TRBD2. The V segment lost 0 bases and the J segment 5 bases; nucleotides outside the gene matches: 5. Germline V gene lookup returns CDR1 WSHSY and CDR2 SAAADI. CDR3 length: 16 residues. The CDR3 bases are TGCGCCAGCAGTGAGTCGACACTAGCGGGAGCCGAGACCCAGTACTTC. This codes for CASSESTLAGAETQYF.

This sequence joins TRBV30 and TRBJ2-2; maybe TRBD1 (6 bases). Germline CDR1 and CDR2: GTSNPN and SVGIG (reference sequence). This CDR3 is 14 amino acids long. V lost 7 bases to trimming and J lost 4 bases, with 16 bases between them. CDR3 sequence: CAFSKTGITGELFF. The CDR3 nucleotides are TGTGCCTTTTCCAAAACAGGGATCACCGGGGAGCTGTTTTTT. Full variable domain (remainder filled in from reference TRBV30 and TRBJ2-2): SQTIHQWPATLVQPVGSPLSLECTVEGTSNPNLYWYRQAAGRGLQLLFYSVGIGQISSEVPQNLSASRPQDRQFILSSKKLLLSDSGFYLCAFSKTGITGELFFGEGSRLTVL.

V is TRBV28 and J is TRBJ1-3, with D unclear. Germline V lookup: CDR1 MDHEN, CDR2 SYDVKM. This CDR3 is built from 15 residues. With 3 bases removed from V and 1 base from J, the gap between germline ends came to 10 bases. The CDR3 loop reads CASSFLAGSGNTIYF. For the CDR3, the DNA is TGTGCCAGCAGTTTCCTTGCGGGTTCTGGAAACACCATATATTTT. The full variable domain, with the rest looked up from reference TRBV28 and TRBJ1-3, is DVKVTQSSRYLVKRTGEKVFLECVQDMDHENMFWYRQDPGLGLRLIYFSYDVKMKEKGDIPEGYSVSREKKERFSLILESASTNQTSMYLCASSFLAGSGNTIYFGEGSWLTVV.

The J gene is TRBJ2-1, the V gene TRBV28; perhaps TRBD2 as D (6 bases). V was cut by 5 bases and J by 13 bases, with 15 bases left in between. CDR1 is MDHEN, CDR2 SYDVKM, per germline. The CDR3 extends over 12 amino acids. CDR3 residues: CASSLSGRNQFF. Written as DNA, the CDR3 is TGTGCCAGCAGTCTCAGCGGGCGTAACCAGTTCTTC.

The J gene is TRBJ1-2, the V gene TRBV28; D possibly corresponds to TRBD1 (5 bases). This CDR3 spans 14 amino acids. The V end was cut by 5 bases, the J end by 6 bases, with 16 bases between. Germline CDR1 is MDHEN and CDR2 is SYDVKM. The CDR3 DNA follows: TGTGCCAGCAGTCCTCCAGGGTCGAGGGATGGCTACACCTTC. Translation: CASSPPGSRDGYTF.

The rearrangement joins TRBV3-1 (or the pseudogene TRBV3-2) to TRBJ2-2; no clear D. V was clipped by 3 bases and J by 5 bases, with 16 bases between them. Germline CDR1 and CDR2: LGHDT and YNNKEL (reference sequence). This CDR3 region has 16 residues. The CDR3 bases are TGTGCCAGCAGCCACAAGAATTCCATGGGGACCGGGGAGCTGTTTTTT. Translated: CASSHKNSMGTGELFF.

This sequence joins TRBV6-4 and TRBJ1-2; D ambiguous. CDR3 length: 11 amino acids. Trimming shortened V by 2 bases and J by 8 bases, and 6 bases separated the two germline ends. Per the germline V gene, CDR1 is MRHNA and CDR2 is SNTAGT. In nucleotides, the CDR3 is TGTGCCAGCAGTGACGGGGTGGGCTACACCTTC. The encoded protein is CASSDGVGYTF.

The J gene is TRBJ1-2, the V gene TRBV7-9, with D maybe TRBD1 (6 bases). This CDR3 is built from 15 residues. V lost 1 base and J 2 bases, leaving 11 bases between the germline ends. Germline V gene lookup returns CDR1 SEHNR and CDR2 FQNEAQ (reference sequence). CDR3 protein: CASSLDRGGNYGYTF. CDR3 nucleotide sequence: TGTGCCAGCAGCTTAGACCGGGGGGGCAACTATGGCTACACCTTC.

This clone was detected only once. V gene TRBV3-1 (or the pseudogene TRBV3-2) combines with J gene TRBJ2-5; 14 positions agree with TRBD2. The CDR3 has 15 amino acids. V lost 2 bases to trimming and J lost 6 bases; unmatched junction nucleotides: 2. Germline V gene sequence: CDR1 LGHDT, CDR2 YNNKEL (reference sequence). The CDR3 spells CASSQRLAGGKTQYF. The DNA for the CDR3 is TGTGCCAGCAGCCAACGACTAGCGGGAGGGAAGACCCAGTACTTC.

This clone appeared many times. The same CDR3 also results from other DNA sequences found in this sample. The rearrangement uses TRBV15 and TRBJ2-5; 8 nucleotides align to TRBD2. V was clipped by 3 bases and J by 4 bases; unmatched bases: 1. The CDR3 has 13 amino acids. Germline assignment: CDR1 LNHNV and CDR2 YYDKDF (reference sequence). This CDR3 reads CATSSLAGETQYF. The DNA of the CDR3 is TGTGCCACCAGCAGCCTAGCGGGAGAGACCCAGTACTTC.

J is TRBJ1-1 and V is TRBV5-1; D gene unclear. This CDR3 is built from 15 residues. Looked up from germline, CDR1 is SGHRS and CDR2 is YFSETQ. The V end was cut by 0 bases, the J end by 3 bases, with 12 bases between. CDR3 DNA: TGCGCCAGCAGCTTGGATTTAGTAACCGACACTGAAGCTTTCTTT. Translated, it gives CASSLDLVTDTEAFF.

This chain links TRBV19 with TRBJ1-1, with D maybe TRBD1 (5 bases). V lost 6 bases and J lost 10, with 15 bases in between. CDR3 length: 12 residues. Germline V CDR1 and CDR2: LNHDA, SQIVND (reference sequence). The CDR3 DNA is TGTGCCAGTAGACTGGGCAGGGCTCGAGCTTTCTTT. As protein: CASRLGRARAFF.

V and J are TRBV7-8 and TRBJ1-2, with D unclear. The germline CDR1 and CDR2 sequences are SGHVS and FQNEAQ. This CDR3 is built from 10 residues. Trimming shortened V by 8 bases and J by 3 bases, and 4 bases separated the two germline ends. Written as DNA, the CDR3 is TGTGCCAGCGGGGACTATGGCTACACCTTC. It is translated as CASGDYGYTF.

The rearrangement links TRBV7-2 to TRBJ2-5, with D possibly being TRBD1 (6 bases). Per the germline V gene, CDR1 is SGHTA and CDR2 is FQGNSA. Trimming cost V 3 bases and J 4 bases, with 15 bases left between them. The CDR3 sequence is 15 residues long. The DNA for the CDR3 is TGTGCCAGCAGCTTCGTTCTGAGCAGGGGAGAGACCCAGTACTTC. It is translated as CASSFVLSRGETQYF.

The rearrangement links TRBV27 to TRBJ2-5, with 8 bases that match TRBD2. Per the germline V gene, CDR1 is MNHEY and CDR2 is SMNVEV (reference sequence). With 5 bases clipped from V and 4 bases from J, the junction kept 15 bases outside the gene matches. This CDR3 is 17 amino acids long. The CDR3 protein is CASSPETGTRSGETQYF. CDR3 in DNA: TGTGCCAGCAGTCCGGAGACCGGGACTAGGAGTGGAGAGACCCAGTACTTC.

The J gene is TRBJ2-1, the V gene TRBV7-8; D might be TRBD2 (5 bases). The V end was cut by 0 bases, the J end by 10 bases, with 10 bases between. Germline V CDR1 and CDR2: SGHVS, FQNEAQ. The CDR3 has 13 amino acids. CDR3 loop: CASSLALRGEQFF. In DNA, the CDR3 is TGTGCCAGCAGCTTAGCGCTTCGAGGGGAGCAGTTCTTC.

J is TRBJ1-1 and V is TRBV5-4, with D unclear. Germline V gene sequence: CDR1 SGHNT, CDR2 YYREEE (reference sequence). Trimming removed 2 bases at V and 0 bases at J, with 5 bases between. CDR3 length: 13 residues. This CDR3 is CASSLTVNTEAFF. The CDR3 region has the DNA TGTGCCAGCAGCTTAACGGTGAACACTGAAGCTTTCTTT.

The chain's CDR3 is CASSQGDSLLSNEQFF. The CDR3 coding sequence is TGTGCCAGCAGCCAAGGGGACTCCCTCCTTTCCAATGAGCAGTTCTTC. J is TRBJ2-1 and V is TRBV5-4; maybe TRBD2 (6 bases). The germline V gene encodes CDR1 SGHNT and CDR2 YYREEE (reference sequence). Trimming cost V 4 bases and J 6 bases, with 20 bases left between them. The CDR3 loop spans 16 amino acids.

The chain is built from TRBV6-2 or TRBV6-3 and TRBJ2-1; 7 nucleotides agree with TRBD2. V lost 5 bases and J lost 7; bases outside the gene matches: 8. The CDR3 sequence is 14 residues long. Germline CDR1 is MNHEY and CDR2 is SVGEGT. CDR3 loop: CASSGLVGRNEQFF. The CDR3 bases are TGTGCCAGCAGTGGACTAGTTGGGAGGAATGAGCAGTTCTTC.

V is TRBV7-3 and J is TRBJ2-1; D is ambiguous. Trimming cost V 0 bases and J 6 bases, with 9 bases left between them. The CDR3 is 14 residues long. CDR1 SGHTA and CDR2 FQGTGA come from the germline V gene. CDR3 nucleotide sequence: TGTGCCAGCAGCTTAACGAGTAGTTCCAATGAGCAGTTCTTC. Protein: CASSLTSSSNEQFF. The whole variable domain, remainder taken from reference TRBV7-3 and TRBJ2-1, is GAGVSQTPSNKVTEKGKYVELRCDPISGHTALYWYRQSLGQGPEFLIYFQGTGAADDSGLPNDRFFAVRPEGSVSTLKIQRTERGDSAVYLCASSLTSSSNEQFFGPGTRLTVL.

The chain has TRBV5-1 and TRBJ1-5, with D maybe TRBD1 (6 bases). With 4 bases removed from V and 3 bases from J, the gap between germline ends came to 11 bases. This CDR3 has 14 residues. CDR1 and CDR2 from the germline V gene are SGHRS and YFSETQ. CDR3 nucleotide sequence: TGCGCCAGCAGCCCCTCAGGGGACAATCAGCCCCAGCATTTT. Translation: CASSPSGDNQPQHF. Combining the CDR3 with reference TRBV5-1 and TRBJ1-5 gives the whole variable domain KAGVTQTPRYLIKTRGQQVTLSCSPISGHRSVSWYQQTPGQGLQFLFEYFSETQRNKGNFPGRFSGRQFSNSRSEMNVSTLELGDSALYLCASSPSGDNQPQHFGDGTRLSIL.

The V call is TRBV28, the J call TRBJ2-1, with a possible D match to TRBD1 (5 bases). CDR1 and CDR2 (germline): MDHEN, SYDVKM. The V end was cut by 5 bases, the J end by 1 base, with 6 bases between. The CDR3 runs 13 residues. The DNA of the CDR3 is TGTGCCAGCAGTGCAGGGTCCTACAATGAGCAGTTCTTC. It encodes CASSAGSYNEQFF.

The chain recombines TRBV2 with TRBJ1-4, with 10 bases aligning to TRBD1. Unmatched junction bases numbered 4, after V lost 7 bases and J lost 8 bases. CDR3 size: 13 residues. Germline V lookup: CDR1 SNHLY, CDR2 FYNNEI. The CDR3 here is CASTGTGAEKLFF. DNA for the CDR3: TGTGCCAGCACCGGGACAGGGGCGGAAAAACTGTTTTTT.

CDR3: CASRSQGRETQYF. CDR3 nucleotide sequence: TGTGCCAGCAGAAGTCAAGGGAGGGAGACCCAGTACTTC. The gene calls are TRBV28 and TRBJ2-5, with D perhaps TRBD2 (6 bases). The CDR3 extends over 13 amino acids. Trimming cost V 6 bases and J 5 bases, with 13 bases left between them. The V gene's germline CDR1 is MDHEN and CDR2 SYDVKM.